Presented here are 28 T cell receptor beta chains from one specimen sequenced in a study of cytomegalovirus exposure and HLA in healthy donors. Primers included in the PCR were 60 Vbeta and 13 Jbeta primers. Sequencing was performed with immunoSEQ multiplex PCR; in TCRdb, only in-frame clones are kept and a portion is missing. The sample yields 150,000 or so clones, 70% to 80% seen once. What was sequenced was PBMCs. The receptors stem from a young man in good health and CMV-seropositive.

V is TRBV10-1 and J is TRBJ1-1; maybe TRBD1 (6 bases). Per the germline V gene, CDR1 is WNHNN and CDR2 is SYGVQD (reference sequence). The CDR3 length is 13 residues. V lost 5 bases to trimming and J lost 7 bases, with 14 bases between them. CDR3 sequence (DNA): TGCGCCAGCAGTACAGGGAGATCGAGTGAAGCTTTCTTT. Translated, it gives CASSTGRSSEAFF.

This chain joins TRBV29-1 and TRBJ2-1; a possible D gene is TRBD2 (6 bases). Looked up from germline, CDR1 is SQVTM and CDR2 is ANQGSEA. There are 13 residues in the CDR3. Trimming stripped 4 bases from V and 10 bases from J, with 17 bases between. In nucleotides, the CDR3 is TGCAGCGTTGGCACGGGACTCCCAAGGGAGCAGTTCTTC. Its protein is CSVGTGLPREQFF.

The chain links TRBV4-3 to TRBJ2-5; D gene ambiguous. Germline V lookup: CDR1 LGHNA, CDR2 YSLEER. CDR3 length: 13 amino acids. V gave up 4 bases and J gave up 5 bases, with 11 bases separating them. CDR3 residues: CASSLQVGETQYF. The CDR3 nucleotides read TGCGCCAGCAGCCTCCAGGTAGGCGAGACCCAGTACTTC.

This chain links TRBV27 with TRBJ2-5, with D perhaps TRBD1 (6 bases). The J call could be wrong; TRBJ2-7 is a better fit for the DNA end. CDR1 is MNHEY, CDR2 SMNVEV, per germline (reference sequence). The CDR3 has 14 amino acids. In nucleotides, the CDR3 is TGTGCCAGCAGTTTGAGTGGGACAACCTACGAGCAGTACTTC. Amino acids: CASSLSGTTYEQYF.

The gene calls are TRBV9 and TRBJ2-7, with D possibly TRBD1 on 6 matching bases. Germline V gives CDR1 SGDLS, CDR2 YYNGEE. The length of the CDR3 is 12 residues. Trimming left V 3 bases short and J 4 bases short, with 8 bases between. CDR3 nucleotide sequence: TGTGCCAGCAGCGCCGACAGGTACGAGCAGTACTTC. This codes for CASSADRYEQYF.

This chain connects TRBV6-6 to TRBJ2-3, with 11 bases fitting TRBD1. CDR1 MNHNY and CDR2 SVGAGI come from the germline V gene (reference sequence). V was clipped by 6 bases and J by 3 bases; unmatched bases: 5. CDR3 length equals 15 residues. The CDR3 bases are TGTGCCAGCAGGAAGGGACAGGGGGATACAGATACGCAGTATTTT. Translation gives CASRKGQGDTDTQYF.

Details on this clone: At one boundary the junction diverges from the germline segment, which might be a read error. The chain combines TRBV29-1 with TRBJ2-7, with TRBD1 matching over 7 bases. The germline V gene encodes CDR1 SQVTM and CDR2 ANQGSEA. The CDR3 consists of 14 residues. CDR3: CSVEGTETSYEQYF. The CDR3 region has the DNA TGCAGCGTCGAAGGGACAGAAACCTCCTACGAGCAGTACTTC.

This clone has just a few counts. V gene TRBV27 combines with J gene TRBJ2-2, with 12 bases identical to TRBD2. The CDR3 consists of 16 residues. Germline-derived CDR1 and CDR2 are MNHEY and SMNVEV (reference sequence). After removal of 5 bases from V and 3 bases from J, the junction contained 4 bases not matched to a gene. CDR3 coding DNA: TGTGCCAGCAGTCCTCGGACTAGCGGGGACACCGGGGAGCTGTTTTTT. Translation: CASSPRTSGDTGELFF.

The CDR3 sequence is CASSAITGFSNQPQHF. CDR3 DNA sequence: TGTGCCAGTAGTGCGATTACAGGGTTCAGCAATCAGCCCCAGCATTTT. J is TRBJ1-5 and V is TRBV19; maybe TRBD1 (6 bases). This CDR3 contains 16 residues. Looked up from germline, CDR1 is LNHDA and CDR2 is SQIVND (reference sequence). Trimming left V 5 bases short and J 1 base short, with 15 bases between.

This clone has a single count. For the CDR3, the DNA is TGTGCCTGGCTTGGGGTGGGGGACAGGGCGATCCGCGAGCAGTTCTTC. This encodes CAWLGVGDRAIREQFF. The chain employs TRBV30 and TRBJ2-1; 9 bases align to TRBD1. The CDR3 is made up of 16 amino acids. Trimming at V came to 5 bases and at J to 10 bases, leaving 18 bases not matched to a gene. The V gene's germline CDR1 is GTSNPN and CDR2 SVGIG (reference sequence).

This clone was seen just once. The rearrangement joins TRBV27 to TRBJ1-2; D gene uncertain. CDR1 and CDR2 from the germline V gene are MNHEY and SMNVEV (reference sequence). The V end lost 3 bases, the J end lost 3 bases, and 14 bases lay between the germline ends. The length of the CDR3 is 15 residues. This CDR3 reads CASSFKRHQDYGYTF. The DNA of the CDR3 is TGTGCCAGCAGTTTCAAGAGACACCAGGACTATGGCTACACCTTC.

The chain couples TRBV5-1 to TRBJ1-2, with D unresolved. CDR3 length: 14 residues. V lost 4 bases to trimming and J lost 2 bases, with 12 bases between them. Germline V gene data show CDR1 as SGHRS and CDR2 as YFSETQ. The CDR3 protein is CASSPEGGNYGYTF. The CDR3 region has the DNA TGCGCCAGCAGCCCGGAGGGAGGGAACTATGGCTACACCTTC. The full variable domain, with the rest looked up from reference TRBV5-1 and TRBJ1-2, is KAGVTQTPRYLIKTRGQQVTLSCSPISGHRSVSWYQQTPGQGLQFLFEYFSETQRNKGNFPGRFSGRQFSNSRSEMNVSTLELGDSALYLCASSPEGGNYGYTFGSGTRLTVV.

For this clone: Distinct nucleotide sequences in the sample also encode this CDR3. For the CDR3, the DNA is TGTGCCAGTAGCCCCGGGGGCTACGAGCAGTACTTC. Its translation is CASSPGGYEQYF. J is TRBJ2-7 and V is TRBV19; perhaps TRBD2 as D (6 bases). The CDR3 length is 12 residues. Between the trimmed V and J ends, which lost 6 bases and 3 bases, there was a span of 9 bases. The germline V gene has CDR1 LNHDA and CDR2 SQIVND (reference sequence).

The V and J genes are TRBV4-3 and TRBJ2-7, with D possibly TRBD1 on 6 matching bases. CDR1 LGHNA and CDR2 YSLEER come from the germline V gene. Trimming took 0 bases from V and 0 from J, leaving 12 bases between them. The CDR3 runs 16 residues. The CDR3 region is CASSQDQGQPSYEQYF. The CDR3 DNA reads TGCGCCAGCAGCCAAGATCAGGGGCAGCCCTCCTACGAGCAGTACTTC.

V usage is TRBV19 and J usage is TRBJ1-5; 8 bases are shared with TRBD1. Germline loops: CDR1 LNHDA, CDR2 SQIVND (reference sequence). With 8 bases clipped from V and 5 bases from J, the junction kept 11 bases outside the gene matches. The CDR3 is 15 amino acids. CDR3 region: CASWDPGQVDQPQHF. The CDR3 region has the DNA TGTGCCAGTTGGGACCCGGGACAGGTAGATCAGCCCCAGCATTTT. Full variable domain (missing parts from reference TRBV19 and TRBJ1-5): DGGITQSPKYLFRKEGQNVTLSCEQNLNHDAMYWYRQDPGQGLRLIYYSQIVNDFQKGDIAEGYSVSREKKESFPLTVTSAQKNPTAFYLCASWDPGQVDQPQHFGDGTRLSIL.

V gene TRBV7-8 combines with J gene TRBJ1-2, with 9 bases fitting TRBD1. The germline V gene has CDR1 SGHVS and CDR2 FQNEAQ. The CDR3 has 18 amino acids. V lost 2 bases, J lost 2 bases, and 12 bases stayed unmatched. The CDR3 is CASSLPRTGDGRNYGYTF. CDR3 DNA sequence: TGTGCCAGCAGCTTACCCAGGACAGGGGATGGTAGGAACTATGGCTACACCTTC. Full variable domain (rest looked up from reference TRBV7-8 and TRBJ1-2): GAGVSQSPRYKVAKRGQDVALRCDPISGHVSLFWYQQALGQGPEFLTYFQNEAQLDKSGLPSDRFFAERPEGSVSTLKIQRTQQEDSAVYLCASSLPRTGDGRNYGYTFGSGTRLTVV.

This clone occurred a few times. The genes are TRBV28 and TRBJ1-5; weak D call: TRBD1 (6 bases). The CDR3 is made up of 15 amino acids. Germline CDR1 MDHEN, CDR2 SYDVKM. Trimming left V 7 bases short and J 2 bases short, with 15 bases between. This chain's CDR3 is CASTKTGSGNQPQHF. The CDR3 DNA reads TGTGCCAGCACCAAAACAGGGTCGGGCAATCAGCCCCAGCATTTT.

The chain recombines TRBV11-2 with TRBJ2-5, with unresolved D. Germline CDR1 reads SGHAT; CDR2 reads FQNNGV. The CDR3 has 13 residues. Trimming removed 0 bases at V and 5 bases at J, with 7 bases between. The CDR3 here is CASSLDWQETQYF. The CDR3 region has the DNA TGTGCCAGCAGCTTAGACTGGCAGGAGACCCAGTACTTC.

The chain joins TRBV6-1 to TRBJ2-5; D is uncertain. The CDR3 sequence is 14 residues long. The V gene's germline CDR1 is MNHNS and CDR2 SASEGT. The V end was cut by 1 base, the J end by 4 bases, with 10 bases between. For the CDR3, the DNA is TGTGCCAGCAGTGAAGGAGTATTACCAGAGACCCAGTACTTC. Its translation: CASSEGVLPETQYF.

The V gene is TRBV4-1, the J gene TRBJ1-2; no firm D call. V lost 2 bases to trimming and J lost 1 base, with 8 bases between them. CDR3 length: 14 residues. Germline V lookup: CDR1 MGHRA, CDR2 YSYEKL. The DNA of the CDR3 is TGCGCCAGCAGCCAACCAGTCCTTAACTATGGCTACACCTTC. This sequence encodes CASSQPVLNYGYTF.

The chain is built from TRBV5-1 and TRBJ2-7; 9 nucleotides align to TRBD1. J was trimmed by 2 bases and V by 4 bases; bases with no gene match: 7. Germline CDR1 SGHRS, CDR2 YFSETQ. This CDR3 is built from 15 residues. The CDR3 is CASSPGTGMPYEQYF. The CDR3 region has the DNA TGCGCCAGCAGCCCTGGGACAGGGATGCCCTACGAGCAGTACTTC.

The genes are TRBV6-6 and TRBJ1-1; 9 bases are a match to TRBD1. V shed 6 bases and J 8 bases; nucleotides not matched to a gene: 4. Germline V gene sequence: CDR1 MNHNY, CDR2 SVGAGI (reference sequence). The CDR3 contains 12 residues. DNA of the CDR3: TGTGCCAGCAGCAAAGGGACAGGGGAAGCTTTCTTT. It is translated as CASSKGTGEAFF.

This clone was seen only once. This rearrangement joins TRBV7-9 to TRBJ2-1; TRBD2 agrees at 11 bases. The V and J ends lost 4 bases and 9 bases, in that order; junction bases with no gene match: 8. CDR1 is SEHNR, CDR2 FQNEAQ, per germline (reference sequence). The CDR3 covers 15 residues. CDR3 nucleotides: TGTGCCAGCAGCTCCTTACTAGCGGGAGATGTTGAGCAGTTCTTC. Encoded protein: CASSSLLAGDVEQFF.

This chain uses TRBV6-5 with TRBJ1-2; D is possibly TRBD1 (5 bases). The germline gives CDR1 MNHEY, CDR2 SVGAGI. The CDR3 runs 15 residues. Trimming left V 7 bases short and J 6 bases short, with 21 bases between. The CDR3 DNA sequence: TGTGCCAGCAAGTTAATCGGGGGGTCTCTAGATGGCTACACCTTC. Translated, it gives CASKLIGGSLDGYTF.

The V gene is TRBV6-1, the J gene TRBJ2-7; 12 nucleotides match TRBD2. The germline CDR1 and CDR2 sequences are MNHNS and SASEGT. The CDR3 is made up of 15 amino acids. V lost 3 bases and J lost 3; bases outside the gene matches: 3. CDR3 residues: CASSDLAGGVYEQYF. The DNA for the CDR3 is TGTGCCAGCAGTGACCTAGCGGGAGGGGTCTACGAGCAGTACTTC.

The rearrangement uses TRBV7-2 and TRBJ2-7, with a possible D match to TRBD1 (6 bases). V was pared by 5 bases and J by 8 bases, with 16 bases between. CDR1 is SGHTA, CDR2 FQGNSA, per germline. The CDR3 length is 13 residues. The CDR3 DNA sequence: TGTGCCAGCAGCCTAACGAGGACAGACAAGCAGTACTTC. Translation gives CASSLTRTDKQYF.

The V gene is TRBV10-1, the J gene TRBJ2-1; 10 positions match TRBD1. This CDR3 comprises 15 residues. V was pared by 4 bases and J by 4 bases, with 4 bases of the junction left unmatched. Germline V lookup: CDR1 WNHNN, CDR2 SYGVQD (reference sequence). CDR3 protein: CASSAGQGLYNEQFF. The CDR3 DNA reads TGCGCCAGCAGTGCGGGACAGGGGTTATACAATGAGCAGTTCTTC.

The CDR3 sequence is CASSQGQGSEQFF. CDR3 DNA: TGCGCCAGCAGCCAGGGACAGGGGAGTGAGCAGTTCTTC. The V gene is TRBV4-1, the J gene TRBJ2-1; 10 bases are shared with TRBD1. The CDR3 sequence is 13 residues long. From germline, CDR1 is MGHRA and CDR2 YSYEKL. J was trimmed by 9 bases and V by 3 bases; bases with no gene match: 2.